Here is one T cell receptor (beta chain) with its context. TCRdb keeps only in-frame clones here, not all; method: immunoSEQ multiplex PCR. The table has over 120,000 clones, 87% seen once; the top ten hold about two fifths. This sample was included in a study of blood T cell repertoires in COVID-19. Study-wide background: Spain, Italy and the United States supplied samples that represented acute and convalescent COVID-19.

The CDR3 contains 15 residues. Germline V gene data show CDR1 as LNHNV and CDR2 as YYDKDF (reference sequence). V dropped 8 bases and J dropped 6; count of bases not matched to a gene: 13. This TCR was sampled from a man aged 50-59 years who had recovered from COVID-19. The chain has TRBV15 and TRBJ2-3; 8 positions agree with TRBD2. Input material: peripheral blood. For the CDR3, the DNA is TGTGCCACCTATATGGACGGGGGGGCCACCGATACGCAGTATTTT. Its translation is CATYMDGGATDTQYF. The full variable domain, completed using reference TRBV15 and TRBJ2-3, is DAMVIQNPRYQVTQFGKPVTLSCSQTLNHNVMYWYQQKSSQAPKLLFHYYDKDFNNEADTPDNFQSRRPNTSFCFLDIRSPGLGDTAMYLCATYMDGGATDTQYFGPGTRLTVL.